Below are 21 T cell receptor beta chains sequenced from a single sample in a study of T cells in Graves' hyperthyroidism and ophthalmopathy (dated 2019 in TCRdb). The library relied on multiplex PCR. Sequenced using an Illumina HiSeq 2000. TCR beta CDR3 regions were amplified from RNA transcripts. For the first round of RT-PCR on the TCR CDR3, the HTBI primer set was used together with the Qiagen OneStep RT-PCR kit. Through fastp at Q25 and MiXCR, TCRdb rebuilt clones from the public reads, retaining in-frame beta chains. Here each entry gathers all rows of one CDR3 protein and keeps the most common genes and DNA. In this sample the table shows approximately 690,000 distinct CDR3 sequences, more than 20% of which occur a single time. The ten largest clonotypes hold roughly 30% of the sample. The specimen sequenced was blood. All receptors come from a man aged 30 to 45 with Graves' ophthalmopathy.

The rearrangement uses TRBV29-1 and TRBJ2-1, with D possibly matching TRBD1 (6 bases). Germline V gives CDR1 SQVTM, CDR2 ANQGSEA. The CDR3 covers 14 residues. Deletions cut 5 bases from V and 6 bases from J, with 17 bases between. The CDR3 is CSVSGQHGINEQFF. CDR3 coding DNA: TGCAGCGTTTCCGGACAGCATGGGATCAATGAGCAGTTCTTC.

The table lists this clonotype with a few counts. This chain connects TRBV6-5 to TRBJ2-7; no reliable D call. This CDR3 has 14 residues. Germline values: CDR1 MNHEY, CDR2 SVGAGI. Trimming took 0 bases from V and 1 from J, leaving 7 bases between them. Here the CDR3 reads CASSYSPYSYEQYF. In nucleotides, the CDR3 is TGTGCCAGCAGTTACTCCCCTTATTCCTACGAGCAGTACTTC.

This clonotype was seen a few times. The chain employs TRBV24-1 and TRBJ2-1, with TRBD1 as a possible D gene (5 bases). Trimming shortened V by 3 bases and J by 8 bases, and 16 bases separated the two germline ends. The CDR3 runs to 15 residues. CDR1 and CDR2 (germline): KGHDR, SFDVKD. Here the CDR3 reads CATSDPPGNGDEQFF. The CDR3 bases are TGTGCCACCAGTGATCCCCCAGGGAACGGCGATGAGCAGTTCTTC.

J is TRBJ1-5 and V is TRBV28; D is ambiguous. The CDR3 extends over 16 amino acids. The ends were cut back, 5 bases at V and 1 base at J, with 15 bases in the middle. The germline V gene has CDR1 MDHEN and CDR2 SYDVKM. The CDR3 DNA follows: TGTGCCAGCAGTCAAAATCCCGCCGGAAGCAATCAGCCCCAGCATTTT. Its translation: CASSQNPAGSNQPQHF.

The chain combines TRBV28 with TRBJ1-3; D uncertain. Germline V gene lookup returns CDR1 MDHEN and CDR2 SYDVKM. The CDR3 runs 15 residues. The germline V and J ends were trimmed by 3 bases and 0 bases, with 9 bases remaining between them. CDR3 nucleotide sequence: TGTGCCAGCAGTTTGTGGGCCAACTCTGGAAACACCATATATTTT. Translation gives CASSLWANSGNTIYF.

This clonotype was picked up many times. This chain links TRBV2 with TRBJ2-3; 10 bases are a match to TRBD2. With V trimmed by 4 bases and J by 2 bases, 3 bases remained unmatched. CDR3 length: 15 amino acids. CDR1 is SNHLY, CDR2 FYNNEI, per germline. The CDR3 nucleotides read TGTGCCAGCAGTGGGACTAGCGGAAACACAGATACGCAGTATTTT. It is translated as CASSGTSGNTDTQYF.

The CDR3 sequence is CASTVTQPHGELFF. Written as DNA, the CDR3 is TGTGCCAGCACCGTGACCCAACCCCACGGGGAGCTGTTTTTT. J is TRBJ2-2 and V is TRBV12-3 or TRBV12-4; D unclear. V was cut by 7 bases and J by 7 bases, with 16 bases left in between. The CDR3 length is 14 residues.

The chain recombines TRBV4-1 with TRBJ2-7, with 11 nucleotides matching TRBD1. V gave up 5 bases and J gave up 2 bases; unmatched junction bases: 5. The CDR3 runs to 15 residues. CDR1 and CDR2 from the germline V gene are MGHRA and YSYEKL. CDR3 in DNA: TGCGCCAGCAGCGTAGGGACAGGGGGGACCTACGAGCAGTACTTC. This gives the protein CASSVGTGGTYEQYF.

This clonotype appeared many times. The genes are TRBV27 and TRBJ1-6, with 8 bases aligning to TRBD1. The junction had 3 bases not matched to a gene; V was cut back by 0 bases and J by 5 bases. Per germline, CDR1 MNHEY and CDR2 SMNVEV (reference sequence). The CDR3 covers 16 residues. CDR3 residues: CASSLSGRGHNSPLHF. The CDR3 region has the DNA TGTGCCAGCAGTTTATCGGGCAGGGGGCATAATTCACCCCTCCACTTT.

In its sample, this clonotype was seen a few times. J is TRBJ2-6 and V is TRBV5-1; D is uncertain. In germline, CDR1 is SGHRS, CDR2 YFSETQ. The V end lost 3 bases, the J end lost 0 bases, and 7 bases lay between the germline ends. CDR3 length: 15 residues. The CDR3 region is CASSYLTSGANVLTF. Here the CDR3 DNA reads TGCGCCAGCAGCTATTTGACCTCTGGGGCCAACGTCCTGACTTTC.

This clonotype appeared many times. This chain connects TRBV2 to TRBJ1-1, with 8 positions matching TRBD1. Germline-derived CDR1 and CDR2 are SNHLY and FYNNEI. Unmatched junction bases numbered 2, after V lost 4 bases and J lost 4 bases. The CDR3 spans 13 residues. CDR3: CASSATGGTEAFF. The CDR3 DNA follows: TGTGCCAGCAGTGCCACAGGGGGCACTGAAGCTTTCTTT.

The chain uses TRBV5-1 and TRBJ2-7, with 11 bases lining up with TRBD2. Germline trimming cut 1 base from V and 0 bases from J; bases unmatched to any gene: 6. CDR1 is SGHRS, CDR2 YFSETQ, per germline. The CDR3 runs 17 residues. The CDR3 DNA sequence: TGCGCCAGCAGCTTGAACTCGGGACTAGCGGCCTCCTACGAGCAGTACTTC. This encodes CASSLNSGLAASYEQYF.

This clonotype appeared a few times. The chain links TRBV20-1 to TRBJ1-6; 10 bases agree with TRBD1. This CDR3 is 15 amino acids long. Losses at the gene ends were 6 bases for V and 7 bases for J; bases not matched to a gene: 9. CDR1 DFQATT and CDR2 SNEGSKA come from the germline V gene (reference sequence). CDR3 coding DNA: TGCAGTGCACCTAGACAGGGGGCGCGAAATTCACCCCTCCACTTT. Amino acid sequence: CSAPRQGARNSPLHF.

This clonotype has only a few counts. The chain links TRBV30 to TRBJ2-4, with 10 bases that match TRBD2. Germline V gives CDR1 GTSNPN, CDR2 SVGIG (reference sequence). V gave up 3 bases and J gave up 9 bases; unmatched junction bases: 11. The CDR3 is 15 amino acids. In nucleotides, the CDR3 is TGTGCCTGGAGCCCCCCAGCGGGAGGGCCGAGCATTCAGTACTTC. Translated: CAWSPPAGGPSIQYF.

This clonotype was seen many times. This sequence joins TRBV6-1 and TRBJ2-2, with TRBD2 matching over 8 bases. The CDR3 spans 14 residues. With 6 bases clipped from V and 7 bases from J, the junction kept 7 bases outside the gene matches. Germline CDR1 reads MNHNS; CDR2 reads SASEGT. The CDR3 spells CASSPGLAGGELFF. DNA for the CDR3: TGTGCCAGCAGCCCTGGGCTAGCGGGCGGGGAGCTGTTTTTT.

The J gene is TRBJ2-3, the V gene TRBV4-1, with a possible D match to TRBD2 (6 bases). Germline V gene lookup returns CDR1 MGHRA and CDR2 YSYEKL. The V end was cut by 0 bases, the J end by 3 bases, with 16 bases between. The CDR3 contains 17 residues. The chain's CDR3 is CASSQDPPSAVTDTQYF. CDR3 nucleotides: TGCGCCAGCAGCCAAGATCCACCTAGCGCCGTAACAGATACGCAGTATTTT.

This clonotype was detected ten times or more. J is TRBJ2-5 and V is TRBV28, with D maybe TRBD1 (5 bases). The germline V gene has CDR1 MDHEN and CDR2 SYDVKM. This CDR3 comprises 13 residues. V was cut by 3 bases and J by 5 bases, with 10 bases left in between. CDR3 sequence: CASSFGRVETQYF. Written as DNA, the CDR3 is TGTGCCAGCAGTTTTGGCAGGGTTGAGACCCAGTACTTC.

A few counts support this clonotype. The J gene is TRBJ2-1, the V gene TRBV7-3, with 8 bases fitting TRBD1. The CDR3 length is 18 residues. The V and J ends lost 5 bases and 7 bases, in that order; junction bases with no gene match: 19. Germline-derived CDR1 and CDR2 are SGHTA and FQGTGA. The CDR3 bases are TGTGCCAGCAGCCAAAGGGCAGGGGGCGAAGAACCGTATAATGAGCAGTTCTTC. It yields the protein CASSQRAGGEEPYNEQFF.

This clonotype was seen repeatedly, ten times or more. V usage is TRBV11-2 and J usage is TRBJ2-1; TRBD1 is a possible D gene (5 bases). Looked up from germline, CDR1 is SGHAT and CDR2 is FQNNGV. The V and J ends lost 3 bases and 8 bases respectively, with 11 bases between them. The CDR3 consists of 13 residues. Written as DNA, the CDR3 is TGTGCCAGCAGCTTCCAGGGTGGCGATGAGCAGTTCTTC. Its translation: CASSFQGGDEQFF.

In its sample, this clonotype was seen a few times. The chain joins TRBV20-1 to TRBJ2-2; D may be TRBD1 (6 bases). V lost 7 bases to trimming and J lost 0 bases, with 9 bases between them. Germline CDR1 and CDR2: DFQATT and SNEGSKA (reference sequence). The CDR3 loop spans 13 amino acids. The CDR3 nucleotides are TGCAGTGGACAGGCTACGAACACCGGGGAGCTGTTTTTT. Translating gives CSGQATNTGELFF.

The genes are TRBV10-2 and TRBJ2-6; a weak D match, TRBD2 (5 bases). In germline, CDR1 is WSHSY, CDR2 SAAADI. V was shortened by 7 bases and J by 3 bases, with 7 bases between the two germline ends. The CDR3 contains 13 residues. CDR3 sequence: CASMEVGANVLTF. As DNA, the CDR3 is TGCGCCAGCATGGAGGTTGGGGCCAACGTCCTGACTTTC.